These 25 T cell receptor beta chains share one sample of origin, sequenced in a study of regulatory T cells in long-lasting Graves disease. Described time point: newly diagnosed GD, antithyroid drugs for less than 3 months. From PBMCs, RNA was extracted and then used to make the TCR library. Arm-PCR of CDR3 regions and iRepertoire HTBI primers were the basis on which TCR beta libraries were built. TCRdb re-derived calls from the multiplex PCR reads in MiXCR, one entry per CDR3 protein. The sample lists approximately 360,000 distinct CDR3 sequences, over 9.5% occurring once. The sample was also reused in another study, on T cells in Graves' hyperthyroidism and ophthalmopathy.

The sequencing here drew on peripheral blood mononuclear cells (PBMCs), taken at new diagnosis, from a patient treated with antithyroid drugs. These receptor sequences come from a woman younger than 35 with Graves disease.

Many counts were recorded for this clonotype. The CDR3 region has the DNA TGCAGTGCTCCAACCGGGACTAGCGAGTACGAGCAGTACTTC. Amino acids: CSAPTGTSEYEQYF. The chain is built from TRBV20-1 and TRBJ2-7; 10 nucleotides align to TRBD2. Trimming removed 5 bases from V and 4 bases from J; junction bases left unmatched: 8. Germline CDR1 and CDR2: DFQATT and SNEGSKA (reference sequence). The CDR3 is made up of 14 amino acids.

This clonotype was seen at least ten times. The CDR3 region has the DNA TGTGCCAGCAGCTTGGGGCCCGGGACAGGAGCCTACGAGCAGTACGTC. It encodes CASSLGPGTGAYEQYV. The chain uses TRBV11-2 and TRBJ2-7, with 8 bases identical to TRBD1. This CDR3 region has 16 residues. J was trimmed by 2 bases and V by 3 bases; bases with no gene match: 9. In germline, CDR1 is SGHAT, CDR2 FQNNGV.

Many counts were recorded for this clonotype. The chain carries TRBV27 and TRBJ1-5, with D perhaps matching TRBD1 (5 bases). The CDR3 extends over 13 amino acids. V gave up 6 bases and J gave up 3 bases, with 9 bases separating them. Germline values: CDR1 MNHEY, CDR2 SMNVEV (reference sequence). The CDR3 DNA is TGTGCCAGCAGGCGACAGCACAATCAGCCCCAGCATTTT. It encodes CASRRQHNQPQHF.

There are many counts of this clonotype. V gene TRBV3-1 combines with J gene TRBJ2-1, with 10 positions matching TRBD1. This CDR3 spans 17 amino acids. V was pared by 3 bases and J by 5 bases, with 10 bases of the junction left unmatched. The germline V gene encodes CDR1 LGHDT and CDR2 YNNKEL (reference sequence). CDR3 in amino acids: CASSHLRTGGGNNEQFF. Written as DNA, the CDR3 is TGTGCCAGCAGCCACCTAAGGACAGGGGGGGGGAACAATGAGCAGTTCTTC.

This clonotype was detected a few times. This CDR3 reads CSVRTVFEGTQYF. CDR3 coding DNA: TGCAGCGTACGGACAGTTTTCGAGGGGACCCAGTACTTC. V gene TRBV29-1 combines with J gene TRBJ2-5; D possibly corresponds to TRBD1 (6 bases). This CDR3 is 13 amino acids long. V was clipped by 6 bases and J by 7 bases, with 18 bases between them. CDR1 is SQVTM and CDR2 is ANQGSEA in the germline V gene.

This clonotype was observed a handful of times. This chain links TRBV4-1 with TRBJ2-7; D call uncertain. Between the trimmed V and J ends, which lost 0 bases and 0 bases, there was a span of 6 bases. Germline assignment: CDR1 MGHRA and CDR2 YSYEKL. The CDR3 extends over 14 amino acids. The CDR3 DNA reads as TGCGCCAGCAGCCAAGATCCGGGCTCCTACGAGCAGTACTTC. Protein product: CASSQDPGSYEQYF.

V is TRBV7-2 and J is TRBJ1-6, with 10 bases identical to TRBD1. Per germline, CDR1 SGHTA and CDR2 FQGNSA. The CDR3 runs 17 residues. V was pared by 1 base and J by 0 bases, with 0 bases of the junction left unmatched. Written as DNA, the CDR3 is TGTGCCAGCAGCTTAGGACAGGGGGCCTCCTATAATTCACCCCTCCACTTT. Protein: CASSLGQGASYNSPLHF. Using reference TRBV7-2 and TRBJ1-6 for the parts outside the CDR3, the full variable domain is GAGVSQSPSNKVTEKGKDVELRCDPISGHTALYWYRQSLGQGLEFLIYFQGNSAPDKSGLPSDRFSAERTGGSVSTLTIQRTQQEDSAVYLCASSLGQGASYNSPLHFGNGTRLTVT.

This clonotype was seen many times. CDR3 region: CASSYSQQGNGYTF. CDR3 sequence (DNA): TGTGCCAGCAGTTACTCTCAACAGGGGAACGGCTACACCTTC. The chain couples TRBV6-5 to TRBJ1-2; 7 positions agree with TRBD1. The germline V gene encodes CDR1 MNHEY and CDR2 SVGAGI. The CDR3 has 14 residues. V lost 0 bases and J lost 8; bases outside the gene matches: 6.

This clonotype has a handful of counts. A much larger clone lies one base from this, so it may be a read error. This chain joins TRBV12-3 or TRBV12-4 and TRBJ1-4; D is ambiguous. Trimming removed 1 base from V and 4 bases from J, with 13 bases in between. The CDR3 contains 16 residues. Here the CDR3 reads CASSLGGRVSNEKLFF. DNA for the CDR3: TGTGCCAGCAGTTTAGGTGGTCGAGTGAGTAATGAAAAACTGTTTTTT.

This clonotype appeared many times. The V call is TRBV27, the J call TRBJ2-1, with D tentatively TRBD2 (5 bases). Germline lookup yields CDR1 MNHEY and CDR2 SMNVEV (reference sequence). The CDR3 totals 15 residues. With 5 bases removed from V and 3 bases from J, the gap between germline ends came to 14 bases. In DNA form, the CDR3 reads TGTGCCAGCAGTCCGCGGCTAGCAGGCTACAATGAGCAGTTCTTC. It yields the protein CASSPRLAGYNEQFF.

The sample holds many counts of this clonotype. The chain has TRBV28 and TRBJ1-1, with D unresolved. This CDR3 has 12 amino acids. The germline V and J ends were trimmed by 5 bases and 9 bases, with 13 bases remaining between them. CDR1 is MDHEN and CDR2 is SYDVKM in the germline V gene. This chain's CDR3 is CASSLPPYKAFF. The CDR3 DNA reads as TGTGCCAGCAGTCTTCCCCCCTATAAAGCTTTCTTT.

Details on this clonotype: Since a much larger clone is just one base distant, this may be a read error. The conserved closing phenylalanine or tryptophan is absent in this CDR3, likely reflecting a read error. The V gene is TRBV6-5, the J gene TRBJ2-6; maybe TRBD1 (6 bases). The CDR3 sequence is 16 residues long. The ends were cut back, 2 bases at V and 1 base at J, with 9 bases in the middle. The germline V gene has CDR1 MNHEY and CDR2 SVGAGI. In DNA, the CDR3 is TGTGCCAGCAGTTACCCCAGGGGTTCTGGGGCCAACGTCCTGACTTCC. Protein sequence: CASSYPRGSGANVLTS.

Written as DNA, the CDR3 is TGCAGTGCTAGAGTTTCGGACTTGGGGAATTCACCCCTCCACTTT. Protein: CSARVSDLGNSPLHF. The chain links TRBV20-1 to TRBJ1-6; D is uncertain. V was cut by 1 base and J by 7 bases, with 14 bases left in between. The CDR3 sequence is 15 residues long. Per germline, CDR1 DFQATT and CDR2 SNEGSKA (reference sequence).

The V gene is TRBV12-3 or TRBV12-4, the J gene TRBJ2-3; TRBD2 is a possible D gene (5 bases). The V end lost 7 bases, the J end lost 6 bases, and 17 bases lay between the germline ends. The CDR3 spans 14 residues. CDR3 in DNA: TGTGCCAGCACCACCCACGGGGAACCTGATACGCAGTATTTT. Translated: CASTTHGEPDTQYF.

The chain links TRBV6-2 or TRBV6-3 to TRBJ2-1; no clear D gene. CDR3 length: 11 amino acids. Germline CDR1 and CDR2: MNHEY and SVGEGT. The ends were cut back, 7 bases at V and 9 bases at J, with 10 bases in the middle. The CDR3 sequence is CASTQSAEQFF. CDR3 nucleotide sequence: TGTGCCAGCACCCAGAGCGCTGAGCAGTTCTTC.

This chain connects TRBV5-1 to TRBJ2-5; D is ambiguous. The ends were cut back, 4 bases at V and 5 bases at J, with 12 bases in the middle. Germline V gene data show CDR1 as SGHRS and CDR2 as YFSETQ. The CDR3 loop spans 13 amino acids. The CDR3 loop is CASSRWLRETQYF. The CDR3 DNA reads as TGCGCCAGCAGCCGATGGCTCCGGGAGACCCAGTACTTC.

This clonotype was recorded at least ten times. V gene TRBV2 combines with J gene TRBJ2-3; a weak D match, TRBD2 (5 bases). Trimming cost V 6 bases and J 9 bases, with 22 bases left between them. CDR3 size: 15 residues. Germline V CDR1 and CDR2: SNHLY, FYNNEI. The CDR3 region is CASSSAGGLPGTQYF. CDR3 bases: TGTGCCAGCAGCTCCGCGGGCGGACTGCCCGGGACGCAGTATTTT.

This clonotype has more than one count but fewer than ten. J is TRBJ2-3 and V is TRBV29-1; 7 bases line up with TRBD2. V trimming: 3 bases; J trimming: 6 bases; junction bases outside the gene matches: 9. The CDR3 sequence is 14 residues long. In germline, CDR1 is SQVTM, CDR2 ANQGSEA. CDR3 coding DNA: TGCAGCGTTGAGGCGGGAGACGGGTTTGATACGCAGTATTTT. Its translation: CSVEAGDGFDTQYF.

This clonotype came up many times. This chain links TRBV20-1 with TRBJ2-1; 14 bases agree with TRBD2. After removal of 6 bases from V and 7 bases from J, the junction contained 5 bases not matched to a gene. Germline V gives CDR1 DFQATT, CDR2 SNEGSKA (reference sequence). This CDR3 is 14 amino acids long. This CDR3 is CSARLAGGRNEQFF. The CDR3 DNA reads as TGCAGTGCAAGACTAGCGGGGGGGCGGAATGAGCAGTTCTTC.

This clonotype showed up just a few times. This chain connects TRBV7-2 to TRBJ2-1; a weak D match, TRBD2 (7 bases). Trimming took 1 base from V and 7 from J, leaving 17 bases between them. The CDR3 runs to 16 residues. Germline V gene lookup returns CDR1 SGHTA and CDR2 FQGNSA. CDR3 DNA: TGTGCCAGCAGCTTAGATCCCAGGGAGGGGGATAATGAGCAGTTCTTC. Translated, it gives CASSLDPREGDNEQFF.

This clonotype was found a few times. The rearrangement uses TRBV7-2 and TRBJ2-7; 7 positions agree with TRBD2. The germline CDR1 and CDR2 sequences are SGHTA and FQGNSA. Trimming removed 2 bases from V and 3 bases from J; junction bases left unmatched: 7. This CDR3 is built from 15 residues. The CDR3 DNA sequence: TGTGCCAGCAGCTTAACCGGCGGGAGCGGCTACGAGCAGTACTTC. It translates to CASSLTGGSGYEQYF.

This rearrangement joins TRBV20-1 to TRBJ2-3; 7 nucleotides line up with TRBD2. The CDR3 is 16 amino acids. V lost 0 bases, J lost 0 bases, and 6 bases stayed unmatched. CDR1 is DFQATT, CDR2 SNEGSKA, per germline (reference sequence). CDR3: CSARDPTSRSTDTQYF. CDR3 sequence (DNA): TGCAGTGCTAGAGACCCGACTAGCCGTAGCACAGATACGCAGTATTTT.

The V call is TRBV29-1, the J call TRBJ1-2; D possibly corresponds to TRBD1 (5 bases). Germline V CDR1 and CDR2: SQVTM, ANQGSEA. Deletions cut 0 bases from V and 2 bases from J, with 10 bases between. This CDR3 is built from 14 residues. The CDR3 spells CSVEDLNRNYGYTF. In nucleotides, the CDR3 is TGCAGCGTTGAAGATCTTAACAGGAACTATGGCTACACCTTC.

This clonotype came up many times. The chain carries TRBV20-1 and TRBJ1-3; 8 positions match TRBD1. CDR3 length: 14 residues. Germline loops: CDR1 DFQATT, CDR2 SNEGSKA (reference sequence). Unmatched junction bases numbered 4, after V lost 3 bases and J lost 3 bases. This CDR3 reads CSASNRGIGNTIYF. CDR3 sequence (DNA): TGCAGTGCTAGTAACAGGGGGATTGGAAACACCATATATTTT.

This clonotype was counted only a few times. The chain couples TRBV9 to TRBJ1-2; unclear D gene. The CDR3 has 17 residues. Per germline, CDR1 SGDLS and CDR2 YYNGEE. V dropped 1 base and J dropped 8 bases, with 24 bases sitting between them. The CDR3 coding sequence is TGTGCCAGCAGCGTACAGTCGTCTACCCTCCCAGAGAGCGGCTACACCTTC. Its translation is CASSVQSSTLPESGYTF. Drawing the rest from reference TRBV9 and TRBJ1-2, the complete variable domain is DSGVTQTPKHLITATGQRVTLRCSPRSGDLSVYWYQQSLDQGLQFLIQYYNGEERAKGNILERFSAQQFPDLHSELNLSSLELGDSALYFCASSVQSSTLPESGYTFGSGTRLTVV.